This T cell receptor beta chain was observed in a study of T cells after yellow fever vaccination. TCRdb re-called the 5' RACE reads with MiXCR, one entry per CDR3 protein. The sample holds fewer than 450,000 distinct CDR3 sequences, 3% to 4.5% seen once. This CDR3 spans 13 amino acids. V lost 6 bases to trimming and J lost 6 bases, with 11 bases between them. This TCR derives from a man aged 18 to 30 who received the YFV17D yellow fever vaccine. The material was PBMCs, obtained 5 days after the yellow fever booster vaccination. This chain uses TRBV12-3 or TRBV12-4 with TRBJ1-4; a weak D match, TRBD1 (6 bases). The CDR3: CASRPHRDEKLFF. In DNA form, the CDR3 reads TGTGCCAGCAGGCCCCACAGGGATGAAAAACTGTTTTTT.